This T cell receptor beta chain was observed in a study of T cell changes during pregnancy in multiple sclerosis. Using immunoSEQ multiplex PCR, the repertoire was profiled, and TCRdb retains in-frame clones only, with some absent. This repertoire shows about 37,000 clones, over 80% found once; its top ten account for 0.46%. Germline values: CDR1 MNHEY, CDR2 SVGAGI. V shed 5 bases, J shed 2 bases, and the junction held 3 bases outside the gene matches. This CDR3 is built from 14 residues. The receptor comes from a female donor in good health, enrolled as a control in a pregnancy study. The chain recombines TRBV6-5 with TRBJ2-7; 10 bases line up with TRBD2. Sequencing used CD4+ T cells from peripheral blood mononuclear cells, obtained in the third trimester of pregnancy. Here the CDR3 DNA reads TGTGCCAGCAGTGAGCGGGGGGGTACCTACGAGCAGTACTTC. This codes for CASSERGGTYEQYF.